Described below is a single T cell receptor beta chain sequence and its context. With 4 bases removed from V and 2 bases from J, the gap between germline ends came to 9 bases. Looked up from germline, CDR1 is SGHRS and CDR2 is YFSETQ. This CDR3 is 13 amino acids long. Libraries were prepared by immunoSEQ multiplex PCR; TCRdb keeps only in-frame clonotypes and omits some of them. The table lists roughly 2 million clones, 85% to 95% of them singletons. This sample is part of a study of shared clonotypes between healthy human individuals. The sequenced sample consisted of naive CD4+ T cells sorted from blood. As for subset: CD45RA+ positively selected. This chain links TRBV5-1 with TRBJ1-2; no firm D call. The source is a young man in good health. DNA for the CDR3: TGCGCCAGCAGCGCCGAGGAGAACTATGGCTACACCTTC. Translated, it gives CASSAEENYGYTF.